The 29 T cell receptor beta chains below were found in one sample sequenced in a study of shared T cell receptors in the human thymus (dated by TCRdb to the early 2020s). The library was prepared using the immunoSEQ multiplex PCR assay. Held by TCRdb, this immuneACCESS table contains in-frame sequences only and omits some clones. Under half of the omission traces to an unresolved V gene where checked; the cause of the rest is unknown. Within this sample are fewer than 700,000 clones, with approximately 90% of them counted one time only. 0.0085% to 0.012% of the sample belongs to the ten largest clones. This same sample was also taken into another study, of human thymus T cells.

The specimen sequenced was thymocytes. The source is a boy under two years old with a congenital heart defect. Donor details come from another sample of the same person, matched by shared clones.

V usage is TRBV6-1 and J usage is TRBJ2-7; 10 bases fit TRBD2. This CDR3 region has 18 residues. V shed 3 bases, J shed 2 bases, and the junction held 13 bases outside the gene matches. CDR1 and CDR2 (germline): MNHNS, SASEGT. CDR3 loop: CASSEWLAGEYRTYEQYF. In nucleotides, the CDR3 is TGTGCCAGCAGTGAGTGGCTAGCGGGAGAGTATAGGACCTACGAGCAGTACTTC.

The V call is TRBV29-1, the J call TRBJ2-1; 13 nucleotides agree with TRBD2. Germline CDR1 is SQVTM and CDR2 is ANQGSEA. Germline trimming cut 0 bases from V and 5 bases from J; bases unmatched to any gene: 10. CDR3 size: 18 residues. CDR3: CSVEEVRTSGSGDNEQFF. The DNA of the CDR3 is TGCAGCGTTGAAGAGGTCAGGACTAGCGGGAGCGGCGACAATGAGCAGTTCTTC.

V is TRBV7-2 and J is TRBJ2-4, with a tentative D call TRBD2 (5 bases). The CDR3 totals 17 residues. Trimming removed 1 base from V and 0 bases from J, with 13 bases in between. Germline lookup yields CDR1 SGHTA and CDR2 FQGNSA. CDR3 protein: CASSLGLEDLAKNIQYF. CDR3 nucleotides: TGTGCCAGCAGCTTAGGCCTGGAGGACCTAGCCAAAAACATTCAGTACTTC.

The chain couples TRBV13 to TRBJ2-7; D unclear. Germline CDR1 and CDR2: PRHDT and FYEKMQ (reference sequence). This CDR3 has 12 residues. V was clipped by 2 bases and J by 3 bases, with 5 bases between them. The CDR3 DNA is TGTGCCAGCAGCTTATTCCTCTACGAGCAGTACTTC. This gives the protein CASSLFLYEQYF. Based on the CDR3 plus reference TRBV13 and TRBJ2-7, the full variable domain is AAGVIQSPRHLIKEKRETATLKCYPIPRHDTVYWYQQGPGQDPQFLISFYEKMQSDKGSIPDRFSAQQFSDYHSELNMSSLELGDSALYFCASSLFLYEQYFGPGTRLTVT.

This chain connects TRBV5-1 to TRBJ2-3; a possible D gene is TRBD2 (7 bases). The CDR3 is made up of 16 amino acids. Looked up from germline, CDR1 is SGHRS and CDR2 is YFSETQ. Trimming took off 3 bases at V and 2 bases at J, with 16 bases between the two ends. CDR3 amino acids: CASSWAGAGATDTQYF. In DNA form, the CDR3 reads TGCGCCAGCAGCTGGGCGGGGGCGGGAGCCACAGATACGCAGTATTTT. The full variable domain, its missing parts supplied by reference TRBV5-1 and TRBJ2-3, is KAGVTQTPRYLIKTRGQQVTLSCSPISGHRSVSWYQQTPGQGLQFLFEYFSETQRNKGNFPGRFSGRQFSNSRSEMNVSTLELGDSALYLCASSWAGAGATDTQYFGPGTRLTVL.

The rearrangement joins TRBV27 to TRBJ1-2, with D tentatively TRBD1 (6 bases). The CDR3 loop spans 15 amino acids. Germline V gene data show CDR1 as MNHEY and CDR2 as SMNVEV (reference sequence). V was trimmed by 7 bases and J by 12 bases, leaving 27 bases between them. CDR3 protein: CASTTWTTGRARHTF. In nucleotides, the CDR3 is TGTGCCAGCACTACCTGGACCACAGGGAGGGCCCGGCACACCTTC.

This clone was counted once. The chain combines TRBV11-2 with TRBJ2-2; D unresolved. The CDR3 has 11 residues. V lost 6 bases to trimming and J lost 5 bases, with 4 bases between them. CDR1 SGHAT and CDR2 FQNNGV come from the germline V gene. In nucleotides, the CDR3 is TGTGCCAGCAGTAGAACCGGGGAGCTGTTTTTT. Its protein product is CASSRTGELFF.

The CDR3 is CASSHTAQGSGANVLTF. The CDR3 DNA reads as TGTGCCAGCAGTCATACCGCTCAGGGGTCTGGGGCCAACGTCCTGACTTTC. The rearrangement joins TRBV7-9 to TRBJ2-6; weak D call: TRBD1 (6 bases). Germline V gene lookup returns CDR1 SEHNR and CDR2 FQNEAQ (reference sequence). V dropped 6 bases and J dropped 1 base, with 16 bases sitting between them. The CDR3 runs to 17 residues.

This chain connects TRBV7-2 to TRBJ2-7; possibly TRBD1 for D (6 bases). V dropped 5 bases and J dropped 2 bases, with 16 bases sitting between them. From germline, CDR1 is SGHTA and CDR2 FQGNSA. This CDR3 has 15 amino acids. The CDR3 sequence is CASSAATGTTYEQYF. CDR3 nucleotide sequence: TGTGCCAGCAGCGCGGCCACAGGGACCACCTACGAGCAGTACTTC.

The CDR3 sequence: CASSYSWTGTYEQYF. The CDR3 DNA follows: TGTGCCAGCAGTTACTCGTGGACAGGGACCTACGAGCAGTACTTC. The gene calls are TRBV6-5 and TRBJ2-7; 8 bases match TRBD1. V shed 0 bases and J 2 bases; nucleotides not matched to a gene: 3. The germline V gene encodes CDR1 MNHEY and CDR2 SVGAGI. The CDR3 is 15 amino acids.

This rearrangement joins TRBV6-1 to TRBJ2-7; 9 nucleotides line up with TRBD2. The CDR3 extends over 14 amino acids. CDR1 and CDR2 from the germline V gene are MNHNS and SASEGT. Unmatched junction bases numbered 12, after V lost 10 bases and J lost 5 bases. The CDR3 sequence: CATPKGLAPNEQYF. Written as DNA, the CDR3 is TGTGCCACCCCGAAGGGACTAGCCCCGAACGAGCAGTACTTC.

The chain combines TRBV7-3 with TRBJ1-1; D gene unclear. Trimming cost V 5 bases and J 3 bases, with 10 bases left between them. Germline CDR1 SGHTA, CDR2 FQGTGA. The CDR3 covers 13 residues. CDR3 bases: TGTGCCAGCAGCCCCTCCCCGGACACTGAAGCTTTCTTT. It specifies CASSPSPDTEAFF.

This clone has only one observation. The chain couples TRBV4-3 to TRBJ2-7; 16 positions match TRBD2. The CDR3 has 20 residues. Germline assignment: CDR1 LGHNA and CDR2 YSLEER. J was trimmed by 4 bases and V by 4 bases; bases with no gene match: 16. CDR3 nucleotide sequence: TGCGCCAGCAGCCCCCTGGGACTAGCGGGAGGGCCTGACCAGGTATACGAGCAGTACTTC. Protein product: CASSPLGLAGGPDQVYEQYF.

The chain has TRBV21-1 and TRBJ2-7; the table's D gene call, TRBD2, was not cross checked with the DNA. TRBV21-1 is a listed pseudogene. CDR3 size: 15 residues. DNA for the CDR3: TGTGCCAGCAGTCGTAGCGGGAGGGCGTACTACGAGCAGTACTTC. It translates to CASSRSGRAYYEQYF.

A word on this clone: This same CDR3 is encoded by further DNA sequences in the sample. V and J are TRBV4-2 and TRBJ2-5; D uncertain. The germline CDR1 and CDR2 sequences are LGHNA and YNFKEQ. The CDR3 loop spans 13 amino acids. The V and J ends lost 0 bases and 4 bases respectively, with 6 bases between them. CDR3 sequence reads: CASSQEGGETQYF. CDR3 coding DNA: TGTGCCAGCAGCCAAGAAGGCGGAGAGACCCAGTACTTC.

The CDR3 loop is CASSFTGPPTGELFF. The CDR3 nucleotides read TGTGCCAGCAGTTTTACAGGGCCGCCGACCGGGGAGCTGTTTTTT. The chain employs TRBV6-6 and TRBJ2-2; maybe TRBD1 (6 bases). This CDR3 is built from 15 residues. The germline V gene encodes CDR1 MNHNY and CDR2 SVGAGI (reference sequence). V lost 4 bases, J lost 5 bases, and 14 bases lay in between.

This clone turned up a few times. V and J are TRBV18 and TRBJ2-2; tentative D call: TRBD2 (6 bases). CDR1 KGHSH and CDR2 LQKENI come from the germline V gene. The CDR3 is 18 residues long. V was pared by 2 bases and J by 1 base, with 17 bases between. In nucleotides, the CDR3 is TGTGCCAGCTCACCAGACGAAGCTAGGAGGGGGAACACCGGGGAGCTGTTTTTT. It translates to CASSPDEARRGNTGELFF.

This clone turned up a few times. This chain connects TRBV2 to TRBJ2-6; 11 nucleotides match TRBD2. Trimming at V came to 6 bases and at J to 2 bases, leaving 3 bases not matched to a gene. The CDR3 is made up of 16 amino acids. Germline values: CDR1 SNHLY, CDR2 FYNNEI. CDR3 in amino acids: CASRETSGTGANVLTF. Here the CDR3 DNA reads TGTGCCAGCAGGGAGACTAGCGGGACTGGGGCCAACGTCCTGACTTTC. The complete variable domain, with remaining parts taken from reference TRBV2 and TRBJ2-6, reads EPEVTQTPSHQVTQMGQEVILRCVPISNHLYFYWYRQILGQKVEFLVSFYNNEISEKSEIFDDQFSVERPDGSNFTLKIRSTKLEDSAMYFCASRETSGTGANVLTFGAGSRLTVL.

The gene calls are TRBV7-9 and TRBJ2-1, with 11 bases that match TRBD2. CDR3 length equals 16 residues. The V segment lost 6 bases and the J segment 1 base; nucleotides outside the gene matches: 5. Germline CDR1 and CDR2: SEHNR and FQNEAQ (reference sequence). The CDR3 DNA is TGTGCCAGCAGACGGGGGACTAGCGGATCCTACAATGAGCAGTTCTTC. Protein: CASRRGTSGSYNEQFF.

This clone has only a few counts. This chain links TRBV4-1 with TRBJ1-3, with 7 nucleotides matching TRBD1. Looked up from germline, CDR1 is MGHRA and CDR2 is YSYEKL. This CDR3 is built from 18 residues. With V trimmed by 1 base and J by 0 bases, 9 bases remained unmatched. CDR3 nucleotide sequence: TGCGCCAGCAGCCAAGTGGGCCGCACAGGGGACTCTGGAAACACCATATATTTT. Its protein product is CASSQVGRTGDSGNTIYF.

The chain couples TRBV7-2 to TRBJ2-2, with a tentative D call TRBD2 (5 bases). The CDR3 is 16 residues long. V shed 1 base and J shed 0 bases, with 9 bases lying between them. Germline lookup yields CDR1 SGHTA and CDR2 FQGNSA. The CDR3 bases are TGTGCCAGCAGCTTAGACACTAGTGCGAACACCGGGGAGCTGTTTTTT. Protein product: CASSLDTSANTGELFF.

The chain couples TRBV19 to TRBJ2-5; TRBD2 aligns across 14 bases. The germline CDR1 and CDR2 sequences are LNHDA and SQIVND (reference sequence). V was pared by 7 bases and J by 2 bases, with 9 bases of the junction left unmatched. The CDR3 sequence is 17 residues long. The CDR3 bases are TGTGCCAGTAACGGGACTAGCGGGGGTCCCTCTCAAGAGACCCAGTACTTC. Its protein is CASNGTSGGPSQETQYF. Together with reference TRBV19 and TRBJ2-5, the CDR3 gives the full variable domain: DGGITQSPKYLFRKEGQNVTLSCEQNLNHDAMYWYRQDPGQGLRLIYYSQIVNDFQKGDIAEGYSVSREKKESFPLTVTSAQKNPTAFYLCASNGTSGGPSQETQYFGPGTRLLVL.

V usage is TRBV14 and J usage is TRBJ2-1, with 8 bases fitting TRBD2. V lost 0 bases and J lost 5; bases outside the gene matches: 6. The V gene's germline CDR1 is SGHDN and CDR2 FVKESK. The CDR3 contains 16 residues. CDR3 coding DNA: TGTGCCAGCAGCCAAGATGGTGCGGGAGGCAACAATGAGCAGTTCTTC. Amino acids: CASSQDGAGGNNEQFF. The variable domain in full, with the rest retrieved from reference TRBV14 and TRBJ2-1, is EAGVTQFPSHSVIEKGQTVTLRCDPISGHDNLYWYRRVMGKEIKFLLHFVKESKQDESGMPNNRFLAERTGGTYSTLKVQPAELEDSGVYFCASSQDGAGGNNEQFFGPGTRLTVL.

The chain couples TRBV21-1 to TRBJ2-5; the table's D call, TRBD1, was not checked against the DNA. TRBV21-1 is labeled a pseudogene. The CDR3 sequence is 15 residues long. CDR3 region: CASSGGTGGAETQYF. In DNA form, the CDR3 reads TGTGCCAGCAGCGGCGGGACAGGTGGCGCGGAGACCCAGTACTTC.

This clone was counted a few times. The chain joins TRBV29-1 to TRBJ2-7; 9 positions agree with TRBD1. The CDR3 is 13 amino acids. The germline V gene encodes CDR1 SQVTM and CDR2 ANQGSEA. J was trimmed by 1 base and V by 6 bases; bases with no gene match: 4. CDR3 DNA: TGCAGCGTCACCGGGACAGGGTCCTACGAGCAGTACTTC. Its translation: CSVTGTGSYEQYF.

For the CDR3, the DNA is TGTGCCAGCAGGGGTAGCGGGAGTAGAACAGATACGCAGTATTTT. Protein sequence: CASRGSGSRTDTQYF. This chain links TRBV6-1 with TRBJ2-3; 9 nucleotides line up with TRBD2. The CDR3 contains 15 residues. J gave up 3 bases and V 6 bases, and 7 bases lay outside the gene matches. Germline V CDR1 and CDR2: MNHNS, SASEGT.

This clone was found once. A read error may produce the germline difference seen at one junction end. The chain has TRBV5-1 and TRBJ2-1; TRBD2 matches at 16 bases. This CDR3 contains 14 residues. Germline V gene sequence: CDR1 SGHRS, CDR2 YFSETQ. The DNA of the CDR3 is TGCGCCAGCAGCCCCGGGACTAGCGGGAGGGGCCGGCTCTTC. This encodes CASSPGTSGRGRLF.

As regards this clone: The same CDR3 is also encoded by other DNA sequences in this sample. The CDR3 nucleotides are TGCAGTGCCCTCTATGGCTACACCTTC. Encoded protein: CSALYGYTF. The gene calls are TRBV20-1 and TRBJ1-2; D remains ambiguous. The CDR3 is 9 amino acids. The V end was cut by 6 bases, the J end by 4 bases, with 3 bases between. CDR1 DFQATT and CDR2 SNEGSKA come from the germline V gene (reference sequence).

The chain uses TRBV12-2 and TRBJ2-7; TRBD1, the D gene given by the table, was not confirmed from the DNA. TRBV12-2 is tagged as a pseudogene. The CDR3 is 15 amino acids. CDR3 protein: CASRLGAGEFYEQYF. For the CDR3, the DNA is TGTGCAAGTCGCTTAGGGGCAGGGGAATTCTACGAGCAGTACTTC.